These 32 T cell receptor beta chains were sequenced from one sample in a study of shared T cell receptors in the human thymus. TCRdb keeps only in-frame clones here, not all; method: immunoSEQ multiplex PCR. The data hold under 450,000 clones, with approximately 95% observed a single time. Material: thymocytes. All receptors derive from a human donor.

V usage is TRBV18 and J usage is TRBJ2-7; 13 nucleotides align to TRBD2. Germline V gene lookup returns CDR1 KGHSH and CDR2 LQKENI. The length of the CDR3 is 17 residues. J lost 2 bases, V lost 6 bases, and 10 bases had no gene match. CDR3 protein: CASSHGLAGVGAYEQYF. The CDR3 DNA sequence: TGTGCCAGCTCTCACGGACTAGCGGGAGTTGGGGCCTACGAGCAGTACTTC. The full variable domain, with the rest looked up from reference TRBV18 and TRBJ2-7, is NAGVMQNPRHLVRRRGQEARLRCSPMKGHSHVYWYRQLPEEGLKFMVYLQKENIIDESGMPKERFSAEFPKEGPSILRIQQVVRGDSAAYFCASSHGLAGVGAYEQYFGPGTRLTVT.

The chain recombines TRBV5-6 with TRBJ2-1, with D maybe TRBD2 (6 bases). V was trimmed by 2 bases and J by 6 bases, leaving 18 bases between them. CDR3 length equals 16 residues. The germline V gene encodes CDR1 SGHDT and CDR2 YYEEEE. CDR3 loop: CASSFPRRDACNEQFF. The DNA of the CDR3 is TGTGCCAGCAGCTTTCCTAGGCGGGATGCATGCAATGAGCAGTTCTTC.

DNA of the CDR3: TGTGCCTGTTACTCGGGACTAGCGACCTACAATGAGCAGTTCTTC. Translating it yields CACYSGLATYNEQFF. This chain joins TRBV30 and TRBJ2-1, with TRBD2 identical over 10 bases. J lost 2 bases, V lost 6 bases, and 7 bases had no gene match. Germline CDR1 is GTSNPN and CDR2 is SVGIG (reference sequence). There are 15 residues in the CDR3.

This clone was recorded only once. V usage is TRBV15 and J usage is TRBJ1-2; TRBD1 matches at 7 bases. This CDR3 is 14 amino acids long. Trimming cost V 0 bases and J 8 bases; bases outside gene matches: 6. Looked up from germline, CDR1 is LNHNV and CDR2 is YYDKDF (reference sequence). CDR3 coding DNA: TGTGCCACCAGCAGAGAAGGGGGCGCCGGGGGCTACACCTTC. Its protein is CATSREGGAGGYTF.

V gene TRBV5-4 combines with J gene TRBJ2-3, with TRBD1 identical over 9 bases. There are 14 residues in the CDR3. Germline loops: CDR1 SGHNT, CDR2 YYREEE (reference sequence). Losses at the gene ends were 3 bases for V and 1 base for J; bases not matched to a gene: 0. CDR3: CASSWTGGTDTQYF. CDR3 DNA sequence: TGTGCCAGCAGCTGGACAGGGGGCACAGATACGCAGTATTTT.

The gene calls are TRBV6-1 and TRBJ2-7, with TRBD1 identical over 8 bases. Per germline, CDR1 MNHNS and CDR2 SASEGT. V gave up 4 bases and J gave up 5 bases; unmatched junction bases: 16. The CDR3 spans 17 residues. CDR3 nucleotides: TGTGCCAGCAGTGTTGCGTCCCCAACAGGGGGATGGAACGAGCAGTACTTC. Amino acids: CASSVASPTGGWNEQYF.

The rearrangement joins TRBV10-3 to TRBJ2-7; 8 nucleotides agree with TRBD1. This CDR3 spans 16 amino acids. The J segment lost 4 bases and the V segment lost 3 bases, leaving 11 bases of the junction unmatched. CDR1 is ENHRY and CDR2 is SYGVKD in the germline V gene. The CDR3 region has the DNA TGTGCCATCAGTGATGACAGGGGAATGGGGCCGTACGAGCAGTACTTC. It yields the protein CAISDDRGMGPYEQYF.

The rearrangement links TRBV30 to TRBJ2-3; D unresolved. Trimming removed 5 bases from V and 6 bases from J, with 9 bases in between. The germline CDR1 and CDR2 sequences are GTSNPN and SVGIG (reference sequence). This CDR3 contains 11 residues. In DNA, the CDR3 is TGTGCCTGGGCAGGACCGGATACGCAGTATTTT. This gives the protein CAWAGPDTQYF.

The chain has TRBV7-9 and TRBJ2-1; 12 nucleotides align to TRBD1. Germline values: CDR1 SEHNR, CDR2 FQNEAQ (reference sequence). This CDR3 is 17 amino acids long. With 5 bases clipped from V and 8 bases from J, the junction kept 13 bases outside the gene matches. CDR3 sequence reads: CASSPRKRGQGADEQFF. The CDR3 DNA is TGTGCCAGCAGCCCGAGGAAAAGGGGACAGGGGGCCGATGAGCAGTTCTTC.

The J gene is TRBJ2-1, the V gene TRBV6-5; 11 nucleotides line up with TRBD2. This CDR3 has 15 amino acids. CDR1 MNHEY and CDR2 SVGAGI come from the germline V gene. The junction had 9 bases not matched to a gene; V was cut back by 6 bases and J by 8 bases. CDR3 residues: CASRPIAGGPYEQFF. CDR3 coding DNA: TGTGCCAGCAGGCCGATAGCGGGAGGGCCATATGAGCAGTTCTTC.

This chain uses TRBV10-3 with TRBJ2-7, with TRBD2 identical over 8 bases. This CDR3 region has 16 residues. Germline-derived CDR1 and CDR2 are ENHRY and SYGVKD. The trim removed 10 bases at V and 6 bases at J, leaving 20 bases unmatched. As DNA, the CDR3 is TGTGCCACCAGATCCCAGCGGGAGCCGCCGGCTGCCGAGCAGTACTTC. Translating gives CATRSQREPPAAEQYF.

This chain joins TRBV28 and TRBJ1-5; weak D call: TRBD1 (6 bases). CDR3 length: 15 residues. Germline assignment: CDR1 MDHEN and CDR2 SYDVKM. V was pared by 6 bases and J by 0 bases, with 12 bases between. The DNA of the CDR3 is TGTGCCAGCAGCCCCGGACAGACTAGCAATCAGCCCCAGCATTTT. It yields the protein CASSPGQTSNQPQHF.

V usage is TRBV9 and J usage is TRBJ2-1; 14 bases are shared with TRBD2. Trimming at V came to 2 bases and at J to 9 bases, leaving 13 bases not matched to a gene. This CDR3 comprises 18 residues. Germline CDR1 and CDR2: SGDLS and YYNGEE. The chain's CDR3 is CASSVAEGTSGSGSEQFF. CDR3 DNA: TGTGCCAGCAGCGTCGCTGAGGGGACTAGCGGGAGTGGGAGTGAGCAGTTCTTC.

J is TRBJ1-5 and V is TRBV19, with D tentatively TRBD1 (6 bases). The CDR3 is 16 amino acids. Germline CDR1 is LNHDA and CDR2 is SQIVND (reference sequence). Trimming pared 0 bases from V and 9 bases from J, leaving 18 bases between. The CDR3 region is CASSIDRSGAVRPQHF. CDR3 in DNA: TGTGCCAGTAGTATAGATCGGTCGGGGGCGGTACGGCCCCAGCATTTT.

The chain has TRBV6-5 and TRBJ2-2; D is possibly TRBD1 (6 bases). The CDR3 is 14 residues long. Germline V gene data show CDR1 as MNHEY and CDR2 as SVGAGI. Trimming shortened V by 2 bases and J by 4 bases, and 8 bases separated the two germline ends. The chain's CDR3 is CASSYEQGTGELFF. The CDR3 region has the DNA TGTGCCAGCAGTTACGAACAGGGCACCGGGGAGCTGTTTTTT.

This sequence joins TRBV10-3 and TRBJ2-7; TRBD2 matches 10 bases. Germline V gives CDR1 ENHRY, CDR2 SYGVKD. The CDR3 covers 13 residues. Trimming removed 7 bases from V and 5 bases from J; junction bases left unmatched: 5. The CDR3 reads CAINVAGGDEQYF. CDR3 bases: TGTGCCATCAATGTAGCGGGAGGAGACGAGCAGTACTTC.

This rearrangement joins TRBV28 to TRBJ2-7; D gene uncertain. CDR3 length equals 12 residues. Germline V gene lookup returns CDR1 MDHEN and CDR2 SYDVKM. The V end was cut by 3 bases, the J end by 6 bases, with 9 bases between. CDR3 protein: CASSFFRGEQYF. For the CDR3, the DNA is TGTGCCAGCAGTTTTTTTCGAGGCGAGCAGTACTTC.

V is TRBV4-1 and J is TRBJ2-1, with a weak D call TRBD1 (11 bases). Germline assignment: CDR1 MGHRA and CDR2 YSYEKL. The CDR3 is 20 amino acids. The V and J ends lost 3 bases and 7 bases respectively, with 31 bases between them. The CDR3, as DNA: TGCGCCAGCAGCCATCCCGGGACAGGGGGACCGGGACTAGCGATAAATGAGCAGTTCTTC. Protein product: CASSHPGTGGPGLAINEQFF.

The chain joins TRBV6-5 to TRBJ2-5; D is ambiguous. The CDR3 consists of 13 residues. Between the trimmed V and J ends, which lost 6 bases and 3 bases, there was a span of 11 bases. Germline CDR1 MNHEY, CDR2 SVGAGI. The CDR3 nucleotides read TGTGCCAGCAGAAGGCTGCAGGAAGAGACCCAGTACTTC. Translation: CASRRLQEETQYF.

The V call is TRBV28, the J call TRBJ1-4, with D possibly matching TRBD1 (5 bases). V lost 8 bases and J 4 bases, leaving 8 bases between the germline ends. This CDR3 contains 12 residues. CDR1 is MDHEN and CDR2 is SYDVKM in the germline V gene. The CDR3 coding sequence is TGTGCCAGCGGGGGGATTAATGAAAAACTGTTTTTT. Protein sequence: CASGGINEKLFF.

The chain joins TRBV7-2 to TRBJ1-1, with a possible D match to TRBD1 (5 bases). With 1 base removed from V and 0 bases from J, the gap between germline ends came to 12 bases. There are 16 residues in the CDR3. Germline loops: CDR1 SGHTA, CDR2 FQGNSA. CDR3 protein: CASSLVKGTMNTEAFF. The CDR3 DNA reads TGTGCCAGCAGCTTAGTTAAGGGGACCATGAACACTGAAGCTTTCTTT.

The J gene is TRBJ2-1, the V gene TRBV6-4, with TRBD2 identical over 10 bases. Germline-derived CDR1 and CDR2 are MRHNA and SNTAGT. The CDR3 covers 18 residues. J was trimmed by 5 bases and V by 0 bases; bases with no gene match: 10. CDR3 region: CASSDSIKSGRANNEQFF. The CDR3 nucleotides read TGTGCCAGCAGTGACTCAATAAAAAGCGGGAGGGCCAACAATGAGCAGTTCTTC.

The V and J genes are TRBV28 and TRBJ2-7; 14 nucleotides line up with TRBD2. CDR1 and CDR2 from the germline V gene are MDHEN and SYDVKM. The length of the CDR3 is 15 residues. Trimming cost V 5 bases and J 5 bases; bases outside gene matches: 5. In DNA, the CDR3 is TGTGCCAGCAGTCCGGGACTAGCGGGAGTCCACGAGCAGTACTTC. Translating it yields CASSPGLAGVHEQYF.

This CDR3 is CASSIGGPDRAEYEQYF. In nucleotides, the CDR3 is TGTGCCAGTAGTATAGGAGGGCCGGACAGGGCAGAGTACGAGCAGTACTTC. V gene TRBV19 combines with J gene TRBJ2-7; 8 nucleotides match TRBD1. CDR1 LNHDA and CDR2 SQIVND come from the germline V gene (reference sequence). The CDR3 has 17 residues. J lost 4 bases, V lost 1 base, and 12 bases had no gene match.

V usage is TRBV7-2 and J usage is TRBJ2-7; 9 bases are shared with TRBD2. Germline values: CDR1 SGHTA, CDR2 FQGNSA. The CDR3 sequence is 17 residues long. The junction had 14 bases not matched to a gene; V was cut back by 4 bases and J by 4 bases. The CDR3 reads CASSSWAAGGRKYEQYF. CDR3 in DNA: TGTGCCAGCAGCTCATGGGCAGCGGGAGGCCGGAAATACGAGCAGTACTTC.

The chain carries TRBV10-1 and TRBJ1-4, with D uncertain. Germline V lookup: CDR1 WNHNN, CDR2 SYGVQD (reference sequence). The CDR3 covers 13 residues. V lost 7 bases and J lost 6, with 12 bases in between. CDR3 nucleotides: TGCGCCAGCACCGGAGCCGAGCATGAAAAACTGTTTTTT. Protein product: CASTGAEHEKLFF.

The chain combines TRBV6-4 with TRBJ1-5; no firm D call. The ends were cut back, 0 bases at V and 3 bases at J, with 24 bases in the middle. This CDR3 has 20 amino acids. The V gene's germline CDR1 is MRHNA and CDR2 SNTAGT. Here the CDR3 DNA reads TGTGCCAGCAGTGACTCGAATTTTGAAGGCAGCCTGAAATTCAATCAGCCCCAGCATTTT. Translated, it gives CASSDSNFEGSLKFNQPQHF.

The chain combines TRBV12-5 with TRBJ2-1; TRBD1 is a possible D gene (6 bases). The CDR3 is 15 amino acids. The germline V gene has CDR1 LGHNT and CDR2 FRNRAP. With 5 bases removed from V and 6 bases from J, the gap between germline ends came to 17 bases. The CDR3 here is CASGQGSGVANEQFF. DNA of the CDR3: TGTGCTAGTGGTCAGGGGTCAGGGGTCGCCAATGAGCAGTTCTTC.

This chain links TRBV2 with TRBJ2-3; 12 bases match TRBD2. Trimming removed 6 bases from V and 1 base from J; junction bases left unmatched: 5. Germline V gives CDR1 SNHLY, CDR2 FYNNEI. The CDR3 contains 16 residues. The CDR3 DNA sequence: TGTGCCAGCAGGGTGGGGACTAGCGGGCGCACAGATACGCAGTATTTT. Its translation: CASRVGTSGRTDTQYF. Looking up the rest from reference TRBV2 and TRBJ2-3 gives the full variable domain: EPEVTQTPSHQVTQMGQEVILRCVPISNHLYFYWYRQILGQKVEFLVSFYNNEISEKSEIFDDQFSVERPDGSNFTLKIRSTKLEDSAMYFCASRVGTSGRTDTQYFGPGTRLTVL.

With respect to this clone: Other DNA variants within this sample encode the same CDR3. The chain has TRBV6-4 and TRBJ2-3, with 13 nucleotides matching TRBD2. Germline V gene lookup returns CDR1 MRHNA and CDR2 SNTAGT. J lost 0 bases, V lost 3 bases, and 0 bases had no gene match. The CDR3 length is 16 residues. CDR3 in DNA: TGTGCCAGCAGTGAGACTAGCGGGAGGAGCACAGATACGCAGTATTTT. It encodes CASSETSGRSTDTQYF.

The V and J genes are TRBV7-9 and TRBJ2-5, with D perhaps being TRBD1 or TRBD2 (5 bases each). The V gene lost 1 base and the J gene lost 2 bases, with 8 bases spanning the gap. The germline V gene encodes CDR1 SEHNR and CDR2 FQNEAQ (reference sequence). This CDR3 has 14 residues. The CDR3 DNA reads as TGTGCCAGCAGCTTAGGTGGGGGTCAAGAGACCCAGTACTTC. This encodes CASSLGGGQETQYF.

The J gene is TRBJ2-3, the V gene TRBV15; unclear D gene. The CDR3 length is 12 residues. Per germline, CDR1 LNHNV and CDR2 YYDKDF (reference sequence). The V gene lost 0 bases and the J gene lost 9 bases, with 7 bases spanning the gap. CDR3 DNA: TGTGCCACCAGCAGAGATCGTACGACGCAGTATTTT. Its translation: CATSRDRTTQYF.